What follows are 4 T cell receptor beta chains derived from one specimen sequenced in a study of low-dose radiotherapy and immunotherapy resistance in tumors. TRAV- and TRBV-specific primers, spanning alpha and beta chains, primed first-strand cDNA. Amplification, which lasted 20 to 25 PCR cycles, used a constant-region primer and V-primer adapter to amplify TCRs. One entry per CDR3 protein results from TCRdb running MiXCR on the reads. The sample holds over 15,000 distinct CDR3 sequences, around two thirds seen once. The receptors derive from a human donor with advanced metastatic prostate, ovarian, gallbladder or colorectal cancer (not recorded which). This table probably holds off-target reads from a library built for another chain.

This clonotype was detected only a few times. CDR3: CASSFPGSIDTQYF. The CDR3 nucleotides read TGTGCCAGCAGTTTCCCAGGCTCAATTGATACGCAGTATTTT. The chain has TRBV28 and TRBJ2-3; D call uncertain. The CDR3 runs 14 residues. The germline gives CDR1 MDHEN, CDR2 SYDVKM. V lost 3 bases and J 6 bases, leaving 13 bases between the germline ends.

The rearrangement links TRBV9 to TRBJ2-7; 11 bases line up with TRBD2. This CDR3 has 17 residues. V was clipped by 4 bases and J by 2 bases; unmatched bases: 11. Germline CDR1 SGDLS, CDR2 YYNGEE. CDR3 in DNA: TGTGCCAGCAGCCCAGTAGCGGGAGGGCCAGGGCCCTACGAGCAGTACTTC. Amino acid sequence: CASSPVAGGPGPYEQYF.

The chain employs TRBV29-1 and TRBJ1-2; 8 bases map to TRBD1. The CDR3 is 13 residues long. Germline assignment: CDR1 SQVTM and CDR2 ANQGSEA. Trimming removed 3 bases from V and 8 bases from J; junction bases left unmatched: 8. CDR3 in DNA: TGCAGCGTTGATTACCAGGGGGCCGAAGGCTACACCTTC. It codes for CSVDYQGAEGYTF. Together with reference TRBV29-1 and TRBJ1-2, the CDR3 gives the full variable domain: SAVISQKPSRDICQRGTSLTIQCQVDSQVTMMFWYRQQPGQSLTLIATANQGSEATYESGFVIDKFPISRPNLTFSTLTVSNMSPEDSSIYLCSVDYQGAEGYTFGSGTRLTVV.

The CDR3 region has the DNA TGTGCCAGCAGTTTACGACAGGGATGGAACACTGAAGCTTTCTTT. Its protein product is CASSLRQGWNTEAFF. The rearrangement uses TRBV6-2 or TRBV6-3 and TRBJ1-1, with 7 bases that match TRBD1. The length of the CDR3 is 15 residues. The V gene's germline CDR1 is MNHEY and CDR2 SVGEGT. V shed 4 bases and J 1 base; nucleotides not matched to a gene: 6.